This record looks at one T cell receptor (beta chain) sequence and its context. Its antigen is still unknown. No much larger clone exists at a distance of one base, and base qualities are not known. At the junction V is shortened by 0 bases and J by 4 bases, with 5 bases in between. From cysteine to phenylalanine, the CDR3 is 13 amino acids long. Only the CDR3 part of the read is kept: 39 bases, read in frame from the first base. According to the germline V gene, CDR1 reads SGHRS and CDR2 reads YFSETQ. The data were obtained in a study of radiotherapy plus CTLA-4 blockade in lung cancer (dated 2018 in TCRdb). For the wider study: Among the enrolled patients, approximately 18% had an objective response, and 31% reached disease control.

In this study, focal radiation therapy paired with CTLA-4 blockade (ipilimumab) was tested in patients who had chemo-refractory metastatic non-small-cell lung cancer. Paper-wide results and their limitations: TCR clones derived from tumors expanded in peripheral blood after treatment with radiotherapy and ipilimumab. The strongest predictors of response, as reported, were early dynamic changes in blood T cell clones along with a rise in serum interferon-beta after radiation.

Libraries were constructed by the immunoSEQ multiplex PCR assay. Entries here come from immuneACCESS through TCRdb and include only in-frame sequences with V and J called. Some clones fail to appear in such tables; in the studies checked, an unresolved V gene covers under half of the shortfall, and the cause of the remainder is unknown. This sample has approximately 89,000 clones in its table, and over 75% of those were observed once. Jointly, the top ten make up less than 15% of the sample. The V gene is TRBV5-1 and the J gene is TRBJ2-1, with the D gene call left open. The origin of this receptor is a human donor with non-small cell lung cancer that progressed on radiotherapy plus ipilimumab. The sample consisted of peripheral blood, taken from a patient treated with radiotherapy plus ipilimumab. Read as DNA, the sequence is TGCGCCAGCAGCTTGGGGGATTACAATGAGCAGTTCTTC. This is translated as CASSLGDYNEQFF.